This T cell receptor (beta chain) was retrieved from a study of blood T cell repertoires in COVID-19 (dated by TCRdb to 2018 to 2020). For the study in its entirety: Samples covering the acute and convalescent phases of COVID-19 were provided by collaborators in the United States, Italy and Spain. A freely available public database, intended as a resource for researchers studying the immune response to SARS-CoV-2, is where the repertoires were released. The dataset comprised deeply sampled blood TCRbeta repertoires from subjects exposed to, actively infected with, or recovered from COVID-19. Where available, HLA class I and class II types were taken from metadata supplied by the sample provider and were not determined by assay-based typing. The samples were drawn from the first 160 participants of the ongoing ImmuneRACE study and from 1,254 subjects provided by 6 global collaborators. The prospective study material was composed of cDNA or gDNA derived from T cells, B-cell-depleted T cells, or PBMCs. A de-identified subject ID, COVID-19 status, age in years and sex were almost always included in the sample metadata. What the study reported, not specific to this receptor: The quantity of clinical and demographic metadata differed by source and by participant and was supplied without curation.

Reading from cysteine to phenylalanine, the CDR3 counts 14 amino acids. The only DNA kept is the CDR3, 42 bases in frame from the first base. The germline V gene (reference sequence) specifies LNHDA as CDR1 and SQIVND as CDR2. V and J are truncated by 5 bases and 2 bases respectively, leaving an intervening sequence of 10 bases. At one collaborating source in Seattle, patients were enrolled during active infection and were followed longitudinally through the course of disease. Each collaborating institution followed its own protocols to collect whole blood in K2EDTA tubes. Collaborator samples were shipped for TCRbeta analysis as frozen whole blood, isolated PBMCs, or DNA extracted from either sample type. TCRbeta CDR3 regions were amplified from genomic DNA using the immunoSEQ Assay, a bias-controlled multiplex PCR. As for how the authors treated the data: The number of nucleated cells in each sample was estimated by amplification of reference gene primers within the assay. Sequence reads were collapsed and filtered to measure the absolute abundance of every unique TCRbeta CDR3 rearrangement. For each sample, productive Simpson clonality was calculated as the square root of Simpson's diversity index across productive rearrangements. TCRdb holds this immuneACCESS table with in-frame rearrangements only. Some clones are missing; in checked studies, unresolved V genes explain under half, and the rest has no known cause. The V and J calls and clone size were taken over from that table, and D and trimming were inferred from the DNA. The sample data list 540,000 or so clones, and 70% to 90% of these were observed just once. The ten biggest clones cover around 7.8% of the sample.

Regarding this clone: Its antigen is still unknown. The sample holds no much larger clone one base away, and base qualities are not on file.

The receptor was derived from a woman aged 45 to 65 with COVID-19, enrolled during active disease. The chain couples TRBV19 to TRBJ1-5; D gene: possibly TRBD1, on 6 matching bases. Sequenced input: peripheral blood. The bases are TGTGCCAGTAGTCAGGGGTATGGCAATCAGCCCCAGCATTTT. Its product reads: CASSQGYGNQPQHF.